Sequencing of this T cell receptor (beta chain) was carried out in a study of T cells in tuberculosis. Measured with immunoSEQ multiplex PCR; TCRdb has only the in-frame clones, and not every one. This table holds 85,000 to 90,000 clones, roughly 88% found once. The V end was cut by 3 bases, the J end by 3 bases, with 9 bases between. The germline CDR1 and CDR2 sequences are SGDLS and YYNGEE. The CDR3 consists of 14 residues. Sorting used thawed, overnight-rested PBMC stained with anti-CD3, a viability dye and GMM-loaded CD1B tetramer. The lipid loaded on the CD1B tetramers was C32 glucose monomycolate from Rhodococcus equi.

Sequenced material: CD1b-GMM tetramer-negative cells sorted from PBMCs. The V and J genes are TRBV9 and TRBJ2-2, with D hard to call. This sequence originates from an adult woman with latent tuberculosis. The DNA of the CDR3 is TGTGCCAGCAGCGCACTCCAATACACCGGGGAGCTGTTTTTT. Protein: CASSALQYTGELFF.